The 21 T cell receptor beta chains given below trace back to one sample, sequenced in a study of T cells in Graves' hyperthyroidism and ophthalmopathy. Amplified TCR beta CDR3 regions derived from RNA transcripts. Researchers ran a first-round RT-PCR on the TCR CDR3 using the HTBI primer set. One entry per CDR3 protein, called by TCRdb with MiXCR from the multiplex PCR reads. Of 400,000 to 450,000 distinct CDR3 sequences listed, roughly 14% were seen once; the top ten hold roughly 13%. The sample consisted of blood. These receptors were collected from a man between 18 and 35 years old with Graves' ophthalmopathy.

This clonotype was seen ten or more times. V usage is TRBV6-1 and J usage is TRBJ2-3; 9 bases are shared with TRBD1. The CDR3 loop spans 16 amino acids. After removal of 5 bases from V and 4 bases from J, the junction contained 10 bases not matched to a gene. Germline CDR1 is MNHNS and CDR2 is SASEGT. DNA of the CDR3: TGTGCCAGCAGTCGGTACAGGGGGCGCCGGTCAGATACGCAGTATTTT. Its protein product is CASSRYRGRRSDTQYF.

The rearrangement joins TRBV3-1 to TRBJ2-1; D gene uncertain. The V end lost 2 bases, the J end lost 4 bases, and 9 bases lay between the germline ends. The CDR3 is 14 residues long. The germline V gene has CDR1 LGHDT and CDR2 YNNKEL (reference sequence). The CDR3 region has the DNA TGTGCCAGCAGCCAACCCCCCGGATACAATGAGCAGTTCTTC. As protein: CASSQPPGYNEQFF.

This clonotype showed up many times. The CDR3 loop reads CASSQTGEGSNQPQHF. The CDR3 DNA reads as TGTGCCAGCAGCCAAACAGGGGAAGGAAGCAATCAGCCCCAGCATTTT. The rearrangement links TRBV3-1 to TRBJ1-5; 7 bases are shared with TRBD1. This CDR3 is 16 amino acids long. The V gene's germline CDR1 is LGHDT and CDR2 YNNKEL (reference sequence). V lost 2 bases to trimming and J lost 1 base; unmatched junction nucleotides: 5.

At least ten counts were recorded for this clonotype. J is TRBJ2-5 and V is TRBV2; D may be TRBD1 or TRBD2 (6 bases each). The V gene lost 2 bases and the J gene lost 3 bases, with 19 bases spanning the gap. The CDR3 spans 17 residues. Germline CDR1 and CDR2: SNHLY and FYNNEI. CDR3 loop: CASSESEGGARKETQYF. DNA for the CDR3: TGTGCCAGCAGTGAAAGTGAGGGGGGCGCCAGAAAAGAGACCCAGTACTTC.

The chain carries TRBV6-6 and TRBJ1-2; 8 nucleotides match TRBD1. CDR1 and CDR2 from the germline V gene are MNHNY and SVGAGI (reference sequence). CDR3 length equals 15 residues. The J segment lost 6 bases and the V segment lost 0 bases, leaving 6 bases of the junction unmatched. Here the CDR3 reads CASSYSGAGGNGYTF. As DNA, the CDR3 is TGTGCCAGCAGTTACTCGGGCGCAGGGGGCAATGGCTACACCTTC.

There are many counts of this clonotype. The chain is built from TRBV5-1 and TRBJ1-1; possibly TRBD1 for D (5 bases). V was clipped by 3 bases and J by 5 bases, with 14 bases between them. The CDR3 is made up of 14 amino acids. Germline V lookup: CDR1 SGHRS, CDR2 YFSETQ. The chain's CDR3 is CASSSQTQGTEAFF. CDR3 DNA sequence: TGCGCCAGCAGCTCCCAGACCCAGGGAACTGAAGCTTTCTTT.

This clonotype was observed at least ten times. The rearrangement links TRBV2 to TRBJ2-1, with D perhaps TRBD2 (6 bases). CDR3 size: 15 residues. Germline CDR1 reads SNHLY; CDR2 reads FYNNEI. The V and J ends lost 6 bases and 7 bases respectively, with 19 bases between them. This CDR3 reads CASRNLASVGNEQFF. The CDR3 DNA follows: TGTGCCAGCAGAAATCTGGCTAGCGTGGGGAATGAGCAGTTCTTC.

V gene TRBV7-9 combines with J gene TRBJ2-5, with 8 positions matching TRBD1. The germline V gene has CDR1 SEHNR and CDR2 FQNEAQ (reference sequence). The CDR3 contains 14 residues. Losses at the gene ends were 8 bases for V and 2 bases for J; bases not matched to a gene: 7. As DNA, the CDR3 is TGTGCCAGCGTCCAGGGGGCCGGTCAAGAGACCCAGTACTTC. Protein sequence: CASVQGAGQETQYF.

The chain recombines TRBV5-1 with TRBJ2-7, with 7 bases matching TRBD2. Losses at the gene ends were 0 bases for V and 0 bases for J; bases not matched to a gene: 6. Germline CDR1 reads SGHRS; CDR2 reads YFSETQ. This CDR3 spans 16 amino acids. CDR3 protein: CASSLARGMSSYEQYF. CDR3 nucleotides: TGCGCCAGCAGCTTGGCGCGGGGGATGAGCTCCTACGAGCAGTACTTC.

This clonotype was detected ten times or more. The chain uses TRBV7-9 and TRBJ2-7; D is possibly TRBD1 (6 bases). V dropped 4 bases and J dropped 2 bases, with 21 bases sitting between them. Germline V gives CDR1 SEHNR, CDR2 FQNEAQ (reference sequence). CDR3 size: 17 residues. The CDR3 sequence: CASSSQLTGSMTYEQYF. The CDR3 DNA follows: TGTGCCAGCAGCTCCCAACTTACAGGGAGTATGACCTACGAGCAGTACTTC.

A few counts support this clonotype. The genes are TRBV5-4 and TRBJ1-1; 9 bases fit TRBD1. The J segment lost 1 base and the V segment lost 5 bases, leaving 6 bases of the junction unmatched. Germline CDR1 SGHNT, CDR2 YYREEE (reference sequence). This CDR3 has 15 amino acids. The CDR3 is CASRTPGQGNTEAFF. CDR3 in DNA: TGTGCCAGCAGAACCCCGGGACAGGGGAACACTGAAGCTTTCTTT.

The genes are TRBV10-3 and TRBJ1-6; D not certain. The CDR3 consists of 13 residues. V was pared by 2 bases and J by 6 bases, with 5 bases between. Germline assignment: CDR1 ENHRY and CDR2 SYGVKD. The CDR3 DNA is TGTGCCATCAGTGAGCAGAGTAATTCACCCCTCCACTTT. Translated, it gives CAISEQSNSPLHF.

This clonotype occurred many times. The chain employs TRBV29-1 and TRBJ2-7; D is undetermined. Deletions cut 3 bases from V and 0 bases from J, with 12 bases between. CDR1 is SQVTM and CDR2 is ANQGSEA in the germline V gene. The CDR3 extends over 14 amino acids. The DNA for the CDR3 is TGCAGCGTTGAGGGCGACGAGAGCTCCTACGAGCAGTACTTC. This codes for CSVEGDESSYEQYF.

At least ten counts were recorded for this clonotype. One end of the junction fails to match germline, which may point to a read error. The chain has TRBV7-2 and TRBJ2-1; 11 bases are shared with TRBD2. From germline, CDR1 is SGHTA and CDR2 FQGNSA. This CDR3 comprises 14 residues. The CDR3 region is CASILLAGDNEQFF. The DNA of the CDR3 is TGTGCCAGCATCTTACTAGCGGGGGACAATGAGCAGTTCTTC.

In this sample, this clonotype turned up many times. The chain carries TRBV7-8 and TRBJ2-1, with D perhaps matching TRBD2 (6 bases). V gave up 8 bases and J gave up 3 bases, with 11 bases separating them. The germline gives CDR1 SGHVS, CDR2 FQNEAQ. The CDR3 has 13 amino acids. This chain's CDR3 is CASLGTDYNEQFF. CDR3 DNA sequence: TGTGCCAGCTTGGGGACTGACTACAATGAGCAGTTCTTC. Full variable domain (missing parts from reference TRBV7-8 and TRBJ2-1): GAGVSQSPRYKVAKRGQDVALRCDPISGHVSLFWYQQALGQGPEFLTYFQNEAQLDKSGLPSDRFFAERPEGSVSTLKIQRTQQEDSAVYLCASLGTDYNEQFFGPGTRLTVL.

The table lists this clonotype with many counts. This chain joins TRBV20-1 and TRBJ1-2; D is perhaps TRBD1 (6 bases). V gave up 2 bases and J gave up 8 bases, with 9 bases separating them. The CDR3 has 11 residues. Germline V gene data show CDR1 as DFQATT and CDR2 as SNEGSKA (reference sequence). CDR3 amino acids: CSARYGGGYTF. The DNA for the CDR3 is TGCAGTGCTAGATATGGGGGCGGCTACACCTTC.

The chain recombines TRBV20-1 with TRBJ2-7; 9 bases line up with TRBD2. V dropped 6 bases and J dropped 3; count of bases not matched to a gene: 9. This CDR3 has 14 residues. Germline CDR1 DFQATT, CDR2 SNEGSKA (reference sequence). The CDR3 DNA reads as TGCAGTGCCAGCGTTGGTAGCGGGAGCTACGAGCAGTACTTC. Its translation: CSASVGSGSYEQYF.

The J gene is TRBJ2-2, the V gene TRBV9; tentatively, D is TRBD2 (5 bases). The CDR3 loop spans 14 amino acids. Trimming shortened V by 0 bases and J by 7 bases, and 10 bases separated the two germline ends. CDR1 is SGDLS and CDR2 is YYNGEE in the germline V gene. The CDR3 DNA is TGTGCCAGCAGCGTAGGTGGCGCGGGCGGGGAGCTGTTTTTT. It encodes CASSVGGAGGELFF.

The chain links TRBV19 to TRBJ2-1, with no clear D. Germline V lookup: CDR1 LNHDA, CDR2 SQIVND (reference sequence). The ends were cut back, 9 bases at V and 0 bases at J, with 6 bases in the middle. This CDR3 has 12 residues. Written as DNA, the CDR3 is TGTGCCAGGGACCCCTCCTACAATGAGCAGTTCTTC. Protein: CARDPSYNEQFF.

This clonotype was counted many times. The rearrangement uses TRBV13 and TRBJ1-1; the match to TRBD1 covers 11 bases. Germline CDR1 and CDR2: PRHDT and FYEKMQ (reference sequence). Unmatched junction bases numbered 9, after V lost 0 bases and J lost 3 bases. The CDR3 loop spans 18 amino acids. CDR3 region: CASSLGGTGGILDTEAFF. The CDR3 region has the DNA TGTGCCAGCAGCTTAGGAGGGACAGGGGGGATTTTGGACACTGAAGCTTTCTTT.

The chain uses TRBV6-2 or TRBV6-3 and TRBJ1-6; no clear D. The V end was cut by 4 bases, the J end by 3 bases, with 13 bases between. From germline, CDR1 is MNHEY and CDR2 SVGEGT. CDR3 length: 16 residues. This CDR3 reads CASSLVGRSYNSPLHF. As DNA, the CDR3 is TGTGCCAGCAGTTTGGTGGGGAGAAGCTATAATTCACCCCTCCACTTT.